Following are 6 T cell receptor beta chains from one sample sequenced in a study of T cell repertoires in cytomegalovirus infection. One entry per CDR3 protein results from TCRdb running MiXCR on the reads. Of 900,000 to 950,000 distinct CDR3 sequences in the sample, 25% to 40% were seen once. For these receptors, no antigen is known. The source material was cultured CD8+ T cells from PBMCs, sampled from culture after CMV antigen stimulation. These receptors originate from a human donor in good health (CMV status not recorded). Some clones in this sample may be carry-over from other donors' samples.

The chain has TRBV7-9 and TRBJ2-7; D remains ambiguous. Between the trimmed V and J ends, which lost 3 bases and 4 bases, there was a span of 7 bases. This CDR3 spans 12 amino acids. CDR1 is SEHNR and CDR2 is FQNEAQ in the germline V gene (reference sequence). The CDR3 DNA follows: TGTGCCAGCAGCTTCCCCCCGTACGAGCAGTACTTC. It yields the protein CASSFPPYEQYF.

A remark on this clonotype: One end of the junction varies from germline; a read error may be responsible. The chain links TRBV7-6 to TRBJ1-1; tentative D call: TRBD1 (6 bases). From germline, CDR1 is SGHVS and CDR2 FNYEAQ. The CDR3 has 14 residues. This CDR3 is CTSSLVRGANEAFF. DNA for the CDR3: TGTACCAGCAGCTTAGTTAGGGGGGCGAATGAAGCTTTCTTT.

This rearrangement joins TRBV15 to TRBJ2-2, with D unclear. This CDR3 comprises 13 residues. Germline lookup yields CDR1 LNHNV and CDR2 YYDKDF (reference sequence). V was pared by 3 bases and J by 6 bases, with 8 bases between. CDR3 sequence reads: CATSSLDPGELFF. The CDR3 region has the DNA TGTGCCACCAGCAGCCTGGACCCCGGGGAGCTGTTTTTT. Together with reference TRBV15 and TRBJ2-2, the CDR3 gives the full variable domain: DAMVIQNPRYQVTQFGKPVTLSCSQTLNHNVMYWYQQKSSQAPKLLFHYYDKDFNNEADTPDNFQSRRPNTSFCFLDIRSPGLGDTAMYLCATSSLDPGELFFGEGSRLTVL.

The rearrangement uses TRBV9 and TRBJ2-5, with 12 bases lining up with TRBD2. This CDR3 region has 17 residues. J gave up 5 bases and V 2 bases, and 10 bases lay outside the gene matches. Germline-derived CDR1 and CDR2 are SGDLS and YYNGEE. The CDR3 region is CASSVLAGGSQGETQYF. CDR3 in DNA: TGTGCCAGCAGCGTCCTAGCGGGGGGGAGCCAGGGGGAGACCCAGTACTTC.

This clonotype was counted only a few times. This CDR3 reads CASSPQGADEQYV. CDR3 coding DNA: TGTGCCAGCAGTCCCCAGGGGGCCGACGAGCAGTACGTC. This chain uses TRBV28 with TRBJ2-7, with 8 positions matching TRBD1. This CDR3 has 13 residues. The germline gives CDR1 MDHEN, CDR2 SYDVKM. V trimming: 5 bases; J trimming: 5 bases; junction bases outside the gene matches: 5.

This clonotype occurred a few times. The chain joins TRBV6-5 to TRBJ2-5; TRBD2 is a possible D gene (6 bases). Germline CDR1 is MNHEY and CDR2 is SVGAGI. The CDR3 consists of 15 residues. With 0 bases removed from V and 4 bases from J, the gap between germline ends came to 12 bases. The CDR3 DNA is TGTGCCAGCAGTTACTCGAACCTGGGGGGAGAGACCCAGTACTTC. This sequence encodes CASSYSNLGGETQYF.